This T cell receptor beta chain was captured by sequencing in a study of cytomegalovirus exposure and HLA in healthy donors. Background on the study: Drawn from HLA-typed donors, tens of millions of unique TCRs were held in an early data release.

PCR primers comprised 60 Vbeta and 13 Jbeta primers. TCRdb keeps only in-frame clones here, not all; method: immunoSEQ multiplex PCR. This sample yields over 150,000 clones, of which about 80% are seen a single time; around 1.3% belongs to the top ten. This CDR3 has 19 amino acids. The germline V gene has CDR1 LNHNV and CDR2 YYDKDF (reference sequence). V and J are TRBV15 and TRBJ2-5; 11 bases are shared with TRBD1. The J call is uncertain, as TRBJ2-7 better fits the DNA end. Sequenced: PBMCs. The sequence came from a woman aged 45-65 years in good health and CMV-seronegative. Here the CDR3 DNA reads TGTGCCACCAGCAGAGCTCCCCCGGGACAGGGGGATCGTGGCTACGAGCAGTACTTC. Its translation: CATSRAPPGQGDRGYEQYF.